Below, 27 T cell receptor beta chains from the same sample are listed, as sequenced in a study of regulatory T cells in long-lasting Graves disease. According to the study, TCR beta libraries were built with iRepertoire HTBI primers and CDR3-region Arm-PCR. TCRdb processed the multiplex PCR reads anew with MiXCR; each CDR3 protein has one entry. In the table there are around 450,000 distinct CDR3 sequences, about a sixth of which are singletons. Time point in this sample: newly diagnosed GD, antithyroid drugs for less than 3 months. With RNA extracted from PBMCs as input, the TCR library was made. The sample was also reused in another study, on T cells in Graves' hyperthyroidism and ophthalmopathy.

The sample in question was peripheral blood mononuclear cells (PBMCs), obtained at new diagnosis, from a patient treated with antithyroid drugs. The source of these receptors is a man aged 35 to 55 with Graves disease.

This clonotype has a count of ten or more. The V and J genes are TRBV28 and TRBJ1-5, with 9 bases fitting TRBD1. The germline V gene has CDR1 MDHEN and CDR2 SYDVKM. V lost 5 bases, J lost 7 bases, and 9 bases stayed unmatched. This CDR3 is 15 amino acids long. The CDR3 here is CASSLSTGGAQPQHF. The CDR3 region has the DNA TGTGCCAGCAGTCTTTCGACAGGGGGAGCACAGCCCCAGCATTTT.

In this sample, this clonotype turned up many times. The rearrangement uses TRBV28 and TRBJ1-1; D uncertain. The CDR3 runs to 13 residues. Trimming took 6 bases from V and 1 from J, leaving 9 bases between them. Germline lookup yields CDR1 MDHEN and CDR2 SYDVKM. The CDR3: CASRPTGNTEAFF. The CDR3 DNA follows: TGTGCCAGCAGACCGACGGGGAACACTGAAGCTTTCTTT.

In its sample, this clonotype was seen many times. V and J are TRBV20-1 and TRBJ2-4; D remains unclear. V was clipped by 2 bases and J by 1 base, with 9 bases between them. Germline V CDR1 and CDR2: DFQATT, SNEGSKA (reference sequence). The CDR3 has 14 residues. CDR3 region: CSARLVAAKNIQYF. Written as DNA, the CDR3 is TGCAGTGCTAGATTGGTGGCGGCCAAAAACATTCAGTACTTC.

The chain has TRBV10-3 and TRBJ1-5; 11 nucleotides match TRBD1. Germline lookup yields CDR1 ENHRY and CDR2 SYGVKD. This CDR3 is 16 amino acids long. Germline trimming cut 0 bases from V and 4 bases from J; bases unmatched to any gene: 2. The CDR3, as DNA: TGTGCCATCAGTGAGTCGGGACAGGGGGGAAATCAGCCCCAGCATTTT. This sequence encodes CAISESGQGGNQPQHF.

This chain connects TRBV7-9 to TRBJ1-5, with D tentatively TRBD1 (5 bases). V was clipped by 1 base and J by 1 base, with 20 bases between them. There are 19 residues in the CDR3. Germline V CDR1 and CDR2: SEHNR, FQNEAQ (reference sequence). CDR3 sequence (DNA): TGTGCCAGCAGCTTAGGGCGGTGGGGGGAGACGGGCAGCAATCAGCCCCAGCATTTT. It encodes CASSLGRWGETGSNQPQHF.

The chain is built from TRBV7-6 and TRBJ2-1; no reliable D call. Germline V gives CDR1 SGHVS, CDR2 FNYEAQ. This CDR3 contains 12 residues. The V and J ends lost 1 base and 10 bases respectively, with 8 bases between them. The CDR3 DNA sequence: TGTGCCAGCAGCTTAGTGGGATACGAGCAGTTCTTC. It codes for CASSLVGYEQFF.

V usage is TRBV7-8 and J usage is TRBJ2-3; TRBD2 agrees at 7 bases. V was pared by 5 bases and J by 2 bases, with 7 bases of the junction left unmatched. CDR1 and CDR2 from the germline V gene are SGHVS and FQNEAQ. The CDR3 is made up of 15 amino acids. The CDR3 reads CASSQYGGNTDTQYF. The CDR3 DNA reads as TGTGCCAGCAGCCAATACGGGGGGAACACAGATACGCAGTATTTT.

The table lists this clonotype with many counts. DNA for the CDR3: TGTGCCAGCAGCTCTGAAGGCCGGGGAGATACGCAGTATTTT. It encodes CASSSEGRGDTQYF. This chain links TRBV7-2 with TRBJ2-3; maybe TRBD2 (5 bases). Trimming took off 4 bases at V and 5 bases at J, with 13 bases between the two ends. The CDR3 runs 14 residues. Germline V gives CDR1 SGHTA, CDR2 FQGNSA.

The chain has TRBV6-5 and TRBJ2-1, with 7 bases aligning to TRBD1. This CDR3 spans 14 amino acids. Germline V CDR1 and CDR2: MNHEY, SVGAGI. The V segment lost 2 bases and the J segment 3 bases; nucleotides outside the gene matches: 1. DNA for the CDR3: TGTGCCAGCAGTTACCGGGACAGCTACAATGAGCAGTTCTTC. Residues: CASSYRDSYNEQFF.

This clonotype was counted ten times or more. CDR3 DNA sequence: TGTGCCAGCAGGCTATTAGCAGGGGGCTTCCTTTATCAGCCCCAGCATTTT. Encoded protein: CASRLLAGGFLYQPQHF. The chain uses TRBV28 and TRBJ1-5; 8 bases fit TRBD1. Germline V lookup: CDR1 MDHEN, CDR2 SYDVKM. This CDR3 has 17 residues. V lost 6 bases and J lost 5; bases outside the gene matches: 15.

The chain carries TRBV20-1 and TRBJ1-3; the D is unclear. The CDR3 loop spans 15 amino acids. CDR1 is DFQATT, CDR2 SNEGSKA, per germline (reference sequence). V lost 3 bases, J lost 0 bases, and 12 bases lay in between. CDR3 sequence: CSASLDSISGNTIYF. The DNA for the CDR3 is TGCAGTGCTAGTTTAGACTCAATCTCTGGAAACACCATATATTTT.

This clonotype was found many times. The chain is built from TRBV11-2 and TRBJ2-7; 8 bases are a match to TRBD2. The CDR3 length is 15 residues. Germline V CDR1 and CDR2: SGHAT, FQNNGV. The trim removed 4 bases at V and 2 bases at J, leaving 7 bases unmatched. CDR3 in amino acids: CASSSGLAAAYEQYF. The CDR3 nucleotides are TGTGCCAGCAGCTCAGGACTAGCTGCCGCCTACGAGCAGTACTTC.

In this sample, this clonotype turned up many times. The rearrangement links TRBV5-1 to TRBJ2-4; D might be TRBD2 (6 bases). The germline CDR1 and CDR2 sequences are SGHRS and YFSETQ. The CDR3 runs 16 residues. The V gene lost 4 bases and the J gene lost 6 bases, with 20 bases spanning the gap. CDR3 in DNA: TGCGCCAGCAGCCGCTTAGCGGAGGGGAGCGGAAACATTCAGTACTTC. Amino acid sequence: CASSRLAEGSGNIQYF.

This chain joins TRBV19 and TRBJ2-7; D uncertain. CDR3 size: 12 residues. Germline loops: CDR1 LNHDA, CDR2 SQIVND (reference sequence). Trimming removed 6 bases from V and 8 bases from J, with 14 bases in between. In DNA form, the CDR3 reads TGTGCCAGTAGCGGTCGGGTAAAGAAGCAGTACTTC. This codes for CASSGRVKKQYF.

Many counts were recorded for this clonotype. The chain recombines TRBV29-1 with TRBJ2-3; 9 nucleotides match TRBD1. Germline V gene lookup returns CDR1 SQVTM and CDR2 ANQGSEA. V lost 6 bases to trimming and J lost 4 bases; unmatched junction nucleotides: 8. This CDR3 comprises 14 residues. The CDR3 DNA sequence: TGCAGCGTACCCGGGACAGGGTCAGCAGATACGCAGTATTTT. This translates into CSVPGTGSADTQYF.

The chain uses TRBV7-9 and TRBJ1-2; the D gene is possibly TRBD1 (6 bases). V was cut by 11 bases and J by 3 bases, with 16 bases left in between. The CDR3 covers 13 residues. Germline V lookup: CDR1 SEHNR, CDR2 FQNEAQ (reference sequence). CDR3 sequence (DNA): TGTGCCGGACCGGGGGCTAGTGACTATGGCTACACCTTC. Protein sequence: CAGPGASDYGYTF.

The chain recombines TRBV11-2 with TRBJ2-3, with D perhaps TRBD1 (6 bases). The germline gives CDR1 SGHAT, CDR2 FQNNGV. The CDR3 is 16 residues long. Trimming took 5 bases from V and 0 from J, leaving 15 bases between them. CDR3 sequence (DNA): TGTGCCAGCAGCCCCAATAGGGGGTTCAGCACAGATACGCAGTATTTT. Its translation: CASSPNRGFSTDTQYF.

This clonotype has at least ten counts. CDR3 in amino acids: CASSLWVGANYGYTF. CDR3 bases: TGTGCCAGCAGTTTATGGGTCGGTGCTAACTATGGCTACACCTTC. This chain joins TRBV28 and TRBJ1-2, with D hard to call. Trimming removed 0 bases from V and 0 bases from J, with 8 bases in between. Per the germline V gene, CDR1 is MDHEN and CDR2 is SYDVKM. The CDR3 runs 15 residues.

With regard to this clonotype: This likely came from a read error, as a far larger clone is one base away. The conserved final phenylalanine or tryptophan is absent from the CDR3, which likely points to a read error. CDR3 DNA: TGTGCCAGCGATCCTCGACAGGGACTGGTTAATGAGCAGTTCTCC. Translating it yields CASDPRQGLVNEQFS. The chain carries TRBV18 and TRBJ2-5; D perhaps matches TRBD1 (7 bases). The J call may be incorrect, as the DNA end agrees better with TRBJ2-1. Germline CDR1 KGHSH, CDR2 LQKENI. This CDR3 is built from 15 residues.

This sequence joins TRBV12-5 and TRBJ2-3, with D unresolved. Germline-derived CDR1 and CDR2 are LGHNT and FRNRAP. The CDR3 runs 14 residues. V shed 4 bases and J shed 5 bases, with 13 bases lying between them. The CDR3 coding sequence is TGTGCTAGTGGTTCGGGTGATGTGGGAGATACGCAGTATTTT. It translates to CASGSGDVGDTQYF.

This clonotype occurred many times. The V gene is TRBV7-8, the J gene TRBJ2-1; 8 positions match TRBD1. V trimming: 5 bases; J trimming: 2 bases; junction bases outside the gene matches: 2. This CDR3 contains 14 residues. Germline CDR1 is SGHVS and CDR2 is FQNEAQ. For the CDR3, the DNA is TGTGCCAGCAGCCGACAGGGGCCCTACAATGAGCAGTTCTTC. This translates into CASSRQGPYNEQFF. The full variable domain, its missing parts supplied by reference TRBV7-8 and TRBJ2-1, is GAGVSQSPRYKVAKRGQDVALRCDPISGHVSLFWYQQALGQGPEFLTYFQNEAQLDKSGLPSDRFFAERPEGSVSTLKIQRTQQEDSAVYLCASSRQGPYNEQFFGPGTRLTVL.

Regarding this clonotype: Just one base apart from a much larger clone, this may be a read error. The J gene is TRBJ1-1, the V gene TRBV7-2; maybe TRBD1 (5 bases). V lost 1 base and J lost 3, with 12 bases in between. Germline V CDR1 and CDR2: SGHTA, FQGNSA. CDR3 length: 15 amino acids. CDR3 in amino acids: CASSLGGGTDTEAFF. In nucleotides, the CDR3 is TGTGCCAGCAGCTTAGGGGGCGGAACGGACACTGAAGCTTTCTTT.

The chain carries TRBV10-3 and TRBJ2-5; maybe TRBD1 (5 bases). The germline V gene encodes CDR1 ENHRY and CDR2 SYGVKD. CDR3 size: 13 residues. Trimming took off 2 bases at V and 5 bases at J, with 9 bases between the two ends. CDR3 sequence reads: CAISEGARETQYF. CDR3 nucleotide sequence: TGTGCCATCAGTGAGGGGGCGCGGGAGACCCAGTACTTC.

Notes on this clonotype: One end of the junction varies from germline; a read error may be responsible. The rearrangement uses TRBV11-2 and TRBJ2-3; the D gene is possibly TRBD2 (5 bases). Germline V gives CDR1 SGHAT, CDR2 FQNNGV. The CDR3 is 17 amino acids. The DNA of the CDR3 is TGTGCCAGCAGGAAATTTCTATCGGGAACTATCACAGATACACAGTATTTT. Protein sequence: CASRKFLSGTITDTQYF.

Only one count was recorded for this clonotype. This chain connects TRBV6-2 or TRBV6-3 to TRBJ2-3; weak D call: TRBD2 (7 bases). The end of the DNA is better explained by TRBJ2-1, so the J call may be wrong. Per germline, CDR1 MNHEY and CDR2 SVGEGT. The CDR3 is 14 residues long. CDR3 nucleotides: TGTGCCAGCAAACTAGTAGGGGGGGTCAATGAGCAGTTCTTC. This encodes CASKLVGGVNEQFF.

This rearrangement joins TRBV7-9 to TRBJ2-5; weak D call: TRBD2 (5 bases). Germline V gene sequence: CDR1 SEHNR, CDR2 FQNEAQ (reference sequence). Between the trimmed V and J ends, which lost 5 bases and 3 bases, there was a span of 16 bases. This CDR3 is built from 15 residues. The CDR3: CASSSGRRAEETQYF. CDR3 sequence (DNA): TGTGCCAGCAGCAGTGGTAGGCGGGCCGAAGAGACCCAGTACTTC.

This clonotype was counted at least ten times. The CDR3 is CASSLGPGEGMEANYGYTF. In DNA, the CDR3 is TGTGCCAGCAGTTTAGGCCCGGGGGAGGGAATGGAGGCTAACTATGGCTACACCTTC. This chain links TRBV28 with TRBJ1-2; possibly TRBD1 for D (5 bases). The CDR3 loop spans 19 amino acids. V lost 2 bases, J lost 0 bases, and 22 bases lay in between. The germline V gene encodes CDR1 MDHEN and CDR2 SYDVKM.